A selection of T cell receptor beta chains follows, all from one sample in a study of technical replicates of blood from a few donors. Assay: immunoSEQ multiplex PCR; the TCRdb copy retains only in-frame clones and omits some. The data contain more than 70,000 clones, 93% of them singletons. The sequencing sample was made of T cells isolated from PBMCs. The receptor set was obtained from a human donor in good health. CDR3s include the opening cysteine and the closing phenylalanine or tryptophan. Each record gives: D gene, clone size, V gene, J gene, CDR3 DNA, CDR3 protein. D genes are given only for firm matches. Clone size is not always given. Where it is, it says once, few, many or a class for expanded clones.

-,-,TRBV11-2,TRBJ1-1,TGTGCCAGCAGCCAGGCAGGGCGGGGGGAGTACACTGAAGCTTTCTTT,CASSQAGRGEYTEAFF
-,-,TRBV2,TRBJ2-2,TGTGCCAGCGGGAGCGGCACCGGGGAGCTGTTTTTT,CASGSGTGELFF
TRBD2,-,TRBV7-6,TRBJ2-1,TGTGCCAGCAGCTTAGACTCGGCGGGAGTAAGCTACAATGAGCAGTTCTTC,CASSLDSAGVSYNEQFF
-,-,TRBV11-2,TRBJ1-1,TGTGCCAGCAGCTTGGGGCAGTTGAACACTGAAGCTTTCTTT,CASSLGQLNTEAFF
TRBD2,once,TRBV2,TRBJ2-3,TGTGCCAGCAGTGAAGGGGCTAGCGGGAGCACAGATACGCAGTATTTT,CASSEGASGSTDTQYF
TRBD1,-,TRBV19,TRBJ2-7,TGTGCCAGTATCACATCAGGGGGCTTAGAACCTAAACTCGCCTACGAGCAGTACTTC,CASITSGGLEPKLAYEQYF
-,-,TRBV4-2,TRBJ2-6,TGTGCCAGCAGCCAAACGAACTTGTTCCTTGGGGCCAACGTCCTGACTTTC,CASSQTNLFLGANVLTF
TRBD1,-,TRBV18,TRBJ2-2,TGTGCCAGCGCCCGGACAGGGGATGCCGGGGAGCTGTTTTTT,CASARTGDAGELFF
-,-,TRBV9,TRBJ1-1,TGTGCCAGCAGCGTAGGCCCGGGGGCTGAAGCTTTCTTT,CASSVGPGAEAFF
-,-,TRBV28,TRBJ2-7,TGTGCCGTCGGCGCAGCGGAAAGCTACGAGCAGTACTTC,CAVGAAESYEQYF
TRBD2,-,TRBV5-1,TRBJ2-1,TGCGCCAGCAGCTTGGTGGGACTAGCGGGAGAAGAGCAGTTCTTC,CASSLVGLAGEEQFF
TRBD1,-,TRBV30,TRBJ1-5,TGTGCCTGGAGTGTAGACAGGGGGACAAGCAATCAGCCCCAGCATTTT,CAWSVDRGTSNQPQHF
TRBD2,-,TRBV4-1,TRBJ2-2,TGCGCCAGCAGCCATGGACTAGCGGGAGTCACCGGGGAGCTGTTTTTT,CASSHGLAGVTGELFF
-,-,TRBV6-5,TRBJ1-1,TGTGCCAGCAGTCCCCAGCCCGGAGGCCAGACTTTCTTT,CASSPQPGGQTFF
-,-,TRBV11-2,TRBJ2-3,TGTGCCAGCAGCTTAACGGGAGAATCCGCAGATACGCAGTATTTT,CASSLTGESADTQYF
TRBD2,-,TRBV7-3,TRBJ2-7,TGTGCCAGCAGCTTAAGAGCGGGGGGTGGTTACGAGCAGTACTTC,CASSLRAGGGYEQYF
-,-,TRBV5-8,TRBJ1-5,TGTGCCAGCAAAATGTCGGGGGGGACCAATCAGCCCCAGCATTTT,CASKMSGGTNQPQHF
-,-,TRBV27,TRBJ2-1,TGTGCCAGCAGTTTATCGGCTAGCGCTTACAATGAGCAGTTCTTC,CASSLSASAYNEQFF
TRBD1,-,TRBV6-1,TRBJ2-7,TGTGCCAGCAGCCCCGACAGGGTCGAGCAGTACTTC,CASSPDRVEQYF
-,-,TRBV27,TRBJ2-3,TGTGCCAGCACTCGGGCTAGCCTTAGCACAGATACGCAGTATTTT,CASTRASLSTDTQYF
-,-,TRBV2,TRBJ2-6,TGTGCCAGCAGGCAGACACTGATGCAAATCTCTGGGGCCAACGTCCTGACTTTC,CASRQTLMQISGANVLTF
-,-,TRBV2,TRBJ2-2,TGTGCCATTTCCCTCCGGCAACTAACCGGGGAGCTGTTTTTT,CAISLRQLTGELFF
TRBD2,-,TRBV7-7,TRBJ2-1,TGTGCTAGCAGCTCCGGGGGGGCCCACAATGAGCAGTTCTTC,CASSSGGAHNEQFF
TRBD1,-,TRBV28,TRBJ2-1,TGTGCCAGCAGTTCTACAGGGGAATTTTACCATGAGCAGTTCTTC,CASSSTGEFYHEQFF
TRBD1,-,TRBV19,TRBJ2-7,TGTGCCAGTAGACAAAGACAGGGGGCTTGGGAGCAGTACTTC,CASRQRQGAWEQYF
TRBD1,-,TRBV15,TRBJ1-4,TGTGCCACCACCCGAGGGACAGGAGAAAAACTGTTTTTT,CATTRGTGEKLFF
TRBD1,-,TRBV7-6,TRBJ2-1,TGTGCCAGCAGCCCGACAGGGAATATTTACAATGAGCAGTTCTTC,CASSPTGNIYNEQFF
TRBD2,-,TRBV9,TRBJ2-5,TGTGCCAGCAGCTCCCGGGGGGTACAAGAGACCCAGTACTTC,CASSSRGVQETQYF
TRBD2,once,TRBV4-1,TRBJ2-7,TGCGCCAGCAGCCAAGATCGGGCGCGGGGGGCGTACGAGCAGTACTTC,CASSQDRARGAYEQYF
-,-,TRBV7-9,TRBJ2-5,TGTGCCAGCAGCTTAACAGGAGATCAAGAGACCCAGTACTTC,CASSLTGDQETQYF
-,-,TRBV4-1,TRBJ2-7,TGCGCCAGCAGCCGAGGAGACAGAGAGCAGTACTTC,CASSRGDREQYF
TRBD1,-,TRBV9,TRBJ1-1,TGTGCCAGCAGCGTAGAGGACAGGGTTTACACTGAAGCTTTCTTT,CASSVEDRVYTEAFF